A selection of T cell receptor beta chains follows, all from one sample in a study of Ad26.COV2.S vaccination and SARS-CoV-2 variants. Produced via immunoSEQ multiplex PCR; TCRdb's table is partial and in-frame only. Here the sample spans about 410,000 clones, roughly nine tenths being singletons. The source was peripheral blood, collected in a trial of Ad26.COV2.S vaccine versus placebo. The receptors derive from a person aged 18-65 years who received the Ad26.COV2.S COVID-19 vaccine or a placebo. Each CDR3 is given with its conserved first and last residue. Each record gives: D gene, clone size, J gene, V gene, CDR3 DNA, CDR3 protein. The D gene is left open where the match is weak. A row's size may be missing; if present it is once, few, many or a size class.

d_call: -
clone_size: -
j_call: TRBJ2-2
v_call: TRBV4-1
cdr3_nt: TGCGCCAGCAGCCAAGAGGGCAGGATGACCGGGGAGCTGTTTTTT
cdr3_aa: CASSQEGRMTGELFF

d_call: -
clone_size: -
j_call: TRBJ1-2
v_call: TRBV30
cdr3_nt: TGTGCTCACAAAGAGTTAGCTAACTATGGCTACACCTTC
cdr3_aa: CAHKELANYGYTF

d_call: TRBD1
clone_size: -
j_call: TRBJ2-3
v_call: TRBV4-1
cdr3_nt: TGCGCCAGCCACGGACAGGGTAGGGCAGGTACGCAGTATTTT
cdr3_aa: CASHGQGRAGTQYF

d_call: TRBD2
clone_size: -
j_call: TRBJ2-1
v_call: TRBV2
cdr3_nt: TGTGCCAGCACGTCTAGCGGGGGGGCCGGGAATGAGCAGTTCTTC
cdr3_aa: CASTSSGGAGNEQFF

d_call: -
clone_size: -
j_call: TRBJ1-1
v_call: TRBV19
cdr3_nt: TGTGCCAGTAGTAAAGAGGGGAGGCGCACTGAAGCTTTCTTT
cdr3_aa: CASSKEGRRTEAFF

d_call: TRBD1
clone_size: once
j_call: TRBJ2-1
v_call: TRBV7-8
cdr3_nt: TGTGCCAGCAGCTTAGCTCCTACACGCGACAGGGGCGAGCAGTTCTTC
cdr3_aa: CASSLAPTRDRGEQFF

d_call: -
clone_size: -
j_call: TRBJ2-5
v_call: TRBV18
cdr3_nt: TGTGCCAGCTCACCTACACAAGAGACCCAGTACTTC
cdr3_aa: CASSPTQETQYF

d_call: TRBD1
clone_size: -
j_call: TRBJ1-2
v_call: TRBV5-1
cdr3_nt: TGCGCCAGCAGCGTGGGACAGGGTGAGGATGGCTACACCTTC
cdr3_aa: CASSVGQGEDGYTF

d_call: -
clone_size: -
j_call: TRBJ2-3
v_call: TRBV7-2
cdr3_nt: TGTGCCAGCAGCTTAGGGCAATCCGGGACTCTCGGTGCAGATACGCAGTATTTT
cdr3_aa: CASSLGQSGTLGADTQYF

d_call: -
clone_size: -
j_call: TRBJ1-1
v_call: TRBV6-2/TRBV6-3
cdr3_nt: TGTGCCAGCAGCGATCAGTGGGACACTGAAGCTTTCTTT
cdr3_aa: CASSDQWDTEAFF

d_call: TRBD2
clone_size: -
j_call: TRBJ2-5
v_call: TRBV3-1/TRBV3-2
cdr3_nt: TGTGCCAGCAGCCAAGTTAGCGGGGGTCCTCTGAAGACCCAGTACTTC
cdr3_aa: CASSQVSGGPLKTQYF

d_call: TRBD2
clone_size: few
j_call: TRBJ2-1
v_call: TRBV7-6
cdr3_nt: TGTGCCAGCAGCTCTAGCGGGGGGGTAAATGAGCAGTTCTTC
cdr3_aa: CASSSSGGVNEQFF

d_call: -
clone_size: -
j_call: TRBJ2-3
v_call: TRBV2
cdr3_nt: TGTGCCAGCAGAGAGGTATCAGATACGCAGTATTTT
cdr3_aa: CASREVSDTQYF

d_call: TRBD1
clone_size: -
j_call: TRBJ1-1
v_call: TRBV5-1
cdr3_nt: TGCGCCAGCAGTCGTGGGACAGGGGCGATGAACACTGAAGCTTTCTTT
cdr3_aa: CASSRGTGAMNTEAFF

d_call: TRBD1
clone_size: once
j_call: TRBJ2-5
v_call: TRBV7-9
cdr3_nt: TGTGCCAGCAGCCCGTTCGGACAGGGGCAAGAGACCCAGTACTTC
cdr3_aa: CASSPFGQGQETQYF

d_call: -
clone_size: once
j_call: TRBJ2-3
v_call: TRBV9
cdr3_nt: TGTGCCAGCAGCGTAATCCAGGCAGGGAGCACAGATACGCAGTATTTT
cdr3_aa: CASSVIQAGSTDTQYF

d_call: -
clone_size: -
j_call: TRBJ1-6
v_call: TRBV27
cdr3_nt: TGTGCCAGCAGCCGGAACTCCTATAATTCACCCCTCCACTTT
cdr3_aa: CASSRNSYNSPLHF

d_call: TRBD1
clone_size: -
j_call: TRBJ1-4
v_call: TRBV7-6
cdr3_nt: TGTGCCAGCAGCACGAACAGGGGGGGGTATGAAAAACTGTTTTTT
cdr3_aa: CASSTNRGGYEKLFF

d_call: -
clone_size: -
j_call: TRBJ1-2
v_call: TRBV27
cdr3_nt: TGTGCCAGCAGTTTAGTATCGGGAGGGGCAGGCTACACCTTC
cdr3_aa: CASSLVSGGAGYTF

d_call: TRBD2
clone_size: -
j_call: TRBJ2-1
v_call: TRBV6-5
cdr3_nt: TGTGCCAGCGTAGCGGGGGGTTCCTACAATGAGCAGTTCTTC
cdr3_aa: CASVAGGSYNEQFF

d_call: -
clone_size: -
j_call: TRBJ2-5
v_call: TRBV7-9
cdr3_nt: TGTGCCAGCAGCCAAGGGGTGGAAGTTCCGAAATCAGAGACCCAGTACTTC
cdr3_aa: CASSQGVEVPKSETQYF

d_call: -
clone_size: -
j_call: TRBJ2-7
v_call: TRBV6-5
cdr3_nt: TGTGCCAGCAGTTACAGTCTTACTACGAGGGAGCAGTACTTC
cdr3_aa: CASSYSLTTREQYF

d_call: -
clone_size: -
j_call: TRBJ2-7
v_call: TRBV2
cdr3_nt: TGTGCCAGCAGCCGGGAACGTGGGGGGCAAGAGGGCGAGCAGTACTTC
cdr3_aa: CASSRERGGQEGEQYF

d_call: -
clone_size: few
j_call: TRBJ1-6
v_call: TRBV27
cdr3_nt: TGTGCCAGCCGACTCGCGGGAAGTAATTCACCCCTCCACTTT
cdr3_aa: CASRLAGSNSPLHF

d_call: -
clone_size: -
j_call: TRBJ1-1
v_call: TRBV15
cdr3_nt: TGTGCCACCAACACCAGGGGGAACACTGAAGCTTTCTTT
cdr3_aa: CATNTRGNTEAFF

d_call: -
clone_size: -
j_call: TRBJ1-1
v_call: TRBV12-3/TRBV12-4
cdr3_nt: TGTGCCAGCAGTTTAACCCAGTTGTCTGAAGCTTTCTTT
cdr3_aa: CASSLTQLSEAFF

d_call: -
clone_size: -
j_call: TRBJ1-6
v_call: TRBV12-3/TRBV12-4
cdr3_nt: TGTGCCAGCGGTACGGCTGGTGATTCACCCCTCCACTTT
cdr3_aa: CASGTAGDSPLHF

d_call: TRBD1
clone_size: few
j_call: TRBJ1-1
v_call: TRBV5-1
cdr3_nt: TGCGCCAGCAGCTCGGGACAGGGTTCCACTGAAGCTTTCTTT
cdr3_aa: CASSSGQGSTEAFF

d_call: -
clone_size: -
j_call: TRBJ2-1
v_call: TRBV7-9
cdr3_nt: TGTGCCAGCAGCCGGGGTCATGATGAGCAGTTCTTC
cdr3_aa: CASSRGHDEQFF

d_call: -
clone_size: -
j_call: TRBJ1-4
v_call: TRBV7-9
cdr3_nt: TGTGCCAGCAGCTTAGGTTCGGGGGCCCTTTATGAAAAACTGTTTTTT
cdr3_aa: CASSLGSGALYEKLFF